Presented here are 14 T cell receptor beta chains from one specimen sequenced in a study of T-cell memory formation after mild COVID-19. TCRdb called the 5' RACE reads again in MiXCR, with one record for every CDR3 protein. The repertoire holds around 340,000 distinct CDR3 sequences, with roughly an eighth as singletons. Material for sequencing was PBMCs or a T cell subset sorted from them (not recorded which). These TCRs come from a man between 18 and 35 years old who had mild COVID-19 (a few samples of this study predate the infection). Cell type and time point are not known.

The genes are TRBV5-1 and TRBJ2-3; no firm D call. Germline V gene sequence: CDR1 SGHRS, CDR2 YFSETQ. CDR3 length equals 14 residues. V lost 2 bases to trimming and J lost 2 bases, with 9 bases between them. The DNA for the CDR3 is TGCGCCAGCAGCTTTGACGGATCCACAGATACGCAGTATTTT. This translates into CASSFDGSTDTQYF.

The table lists this clonotype with a few counts. This chain connects TRBV7-8 to TRBJ1-2; weak D call: TRBD1 (6 bases). V lost 3 bases, J lost 0 bases, and 8 bases lay in between. CDR1 is SGHVS, CDR2 FQNEAQ, per germline. There are 14 residues in the CDR3. Here the CDR3 reads CASSFGTTNYGYTF. DNA of the CDR3: TGTGCCAGCAGCTTCGGGACAACTAACTATGGCTACACCTTC.

The rearrangement uses TRBV7-6 and TRBJ2-2, with TRBD2 matching 8 bases. Looked up from germline, CDR1 is SGHVS and CDR2 is FNYEAQ. Unmatched junction bases numbered 6, after V lost 2 bases and J lost 7 bases. The CDR3 has 15 residues. The CDR3 DNA sequence: TGTGCCAGCAGCTTAAACGGGGGGGCCGGCGGGGAGCTGTTTTTT. Protein sequence: CASSLNGGAGGELFF.

This clonotype was seen more than once but under ten times. The chain has TRBV20-1 and TRBJ1-1; D possibly corresponds to TRBD1 (5 bases). CDR1 is DFQATT, CDR2 SNEGSKA, per germline (reference sequence). V was shortened by 1 base and J by 4 bases, with 10 bases between the two germline ends. The CDR3 covers 13 residues. The CDR3 coding sequence is TGCAGTGCTAGAGGGGGGGTCCTCACTGAAGCTTTCTTT. Translating gives CSARGGVLTEAFF.

This clonotype was seen ten or more times. The genes are TRBV7-2 and TRBJ2-5; 9 positions agree with TRBD1. Germline V lookup: CDR1 SGHTA, CDR2 FQGNSA. CDR3 length equals 15 residues. The junction had 7 bases not matched to a gene; V was cut back by 5 bases and J by 3 bases. The CDR3 region has the DNA TGTGCCAGCAGCCCAAACAGGGGGCGCGAAGAGACCCAGTACTTC. Translated, it gives CASSPNRGREETQYF.

This chain uses TRBV6-5 with TRBJ2-2; 12 positions agree with TRBD2. The trim removed 3 bases at V and 6 bases at J, leaving 5 bases unmatched. Germline CDR1 is MNHEY and CDR2 is SVGAGI. The CDR3 loop spans 16 amino acids. The CDR3 nucleotides are TGTGCCAGCAGTTATTCTAGCGGGGGGGCCTCCGGGGAGCTGTTTTTT. It codes for CASSYSSGGASGELFF.

The chain has TRBV11-2 and TRBJ2-7; the D is unclear. The CDR3 contains 13 residues. Trimming removed 5 bases at V and 2 bases at J, with 10 bases between. The germline gives CDR1 SGHAT, CDR2 FQNNGV. The CDR3 DNA follows: TGTGCCAGCAGCACCCCCGGAACCTACGAGCAGTACGTC. It specifies CASSTPGTYEQYV.

This clonotype was detected many times. The chain carries TRBV2 and TRBJ1-5; a possible D gene is TRBD1 (6 bases). CDR1 is SNHLY and CDR2 is FYNNEI in the germline V gene. V was clipped by 6 bases and J by 15 bases, with 21 bases between them. The CDR3 length is 13 residues. The CDR3 sequence: CASSPNSQGLGHF. The CDR3 region has the DNA TGTGCCAGCAGCCCGAATTCTCAGGGGTTGGGGCATTTT. The variable domain in full, with the rest retrieved from reference TRBV2 and TRBJ1-5, is EPEVTQTPSHQVTQMGQEVILRCVPISNHLYFYWYRQILGQKVEFLVSFYNNEISEKSEIFDDQFSVERPDGSNFTLKIRSTKLEDSAMYFCASSPNSQGLGHFGDGTRLSIL.

The chain has TRBV6-5 and TRBJ1-3, with 9 bases identical to TRBD1. There are 18 residues in the CDR3. Germline V CDR1 and CDR2: MNHEY, SVGAGI. Germline trimming cut 0 bases from V and 4 bases from J; bases unmatched to any gene: 10. CDR3 coding DNA: TGTGCCAGCAGTTACTCAGGTCCGGGACAGGGTTCGGGAAACACCATATATTTT. Translated: CASSYSGPGQGSGNTIYF.

Ten or more counts support this clonotype. CDR3 DNA: TGTGCCAGCAGCCGGCAAGAGACCCAGTACTTC. Translated: CASSRQETQYF. This chain links TRBV18 with TRBJ2-5; D gene ambiguous. CDR1 and CDR2 from the germline V gene are KGHSH and LQKENI. CDR3 length equals 11 residues. The V gene lost 8 bases and the J gene lost 2 bases, with 6 bases spanning the gap. Full variable domain (rest looked up from reference TRBV18 and TRBJ2-5): NAGVMQNPRHLVRRRGQEARLRCSPMKGHSHVYWYRQLPEEGLKFMVYLQKENIIDESGMPKERFSAEFPKEGPSILRIQQVVRGDSAAYFCASSRQETQYFGPGTRLLVL.

This clonotype was detected only a few times. J is TRBJ2-7 and V is TRBV7-2; TRBD1 matches at 7 bases. V dropped 5 bases and J dropped 4; count of bases not matched to a gene: 5. CDR3 length: 13 amino acids. Per germline, CDR1 SGHTA and CDR2 FQGNSA. CDR3 protein: CASSHGTVYEQYV. The CDR3 coding sequence is TGTGCCAGCAGCCACGGGACAGTTTACGAGCAGTACGTC.

This clonotype has a count of ten or more. This rearrangement joins TRBV5-1 to TRBJ2-1; 12 bases map to TRBD1. The germline V gene encodes CDR1 SGHRS and CDR2 YFSETQ. The V gene end was trimmed by 4 bases and the J gene end by 8 bases; junction bases not matched to a gene: 13. The CDR3 totals 17 residues. The CDR3 sequence: CASSVLVGGQGADEQFF. CDR3 DNA sequence: TGCGCCAGCAGCGTTCTAGTTGGGGGACAGGGGGCCGATGAGCAGTTCTTC.

The chain recombines TRBV9 with TRBJ1-2; maybe TRBD1 (6 bases). The CDR3 consists of 14 residues. Trimming took 5 bases from V and 4 from J, leaving 15 bases between them. Germline V gene data show CDR1 as SGDLS and CDR2 as YYNGEE. In DNA form, the CDR3 reads TGTGCCAGCAGTGGTGAGGGGGGGGCCTATGGCTACACCTTC. Protein product: CASSGEGGAYGYTF.

This clonotype was counted a few times. This chain links TRBV5-1 with TRBJ2-1; D ambiguous. Germline CDR1 is SGHRS and CDR2 is YFSETQ. The V gene lost 7 bases and the J gene lost 5 bases, with 13 bases spanning the gap. This CDR3 has 13 amino acids. CDR3 DNA: TGCGCCAGCGCCGCCAGGTTCAACAATGAGCAGTTCTTC. It specifies CASAARFNNEQFF.